These 2 T cell receptor beta chains were sequenced from one sample in a study of identical twins. From the 5' RACE reads, TCRdb called clonotypes with MiXCR, one entry per CDR3 protein. The sample carries 650,000 to 750,000 distinct CDR3 sequences, about 20% recorded once. These data were also filed under a second study, of T cells expressing NK-cell markers.

The sample comprised PBMCs. The receptors derive from a woman aged 18-30 years in good health.

The V gene is TRBV20-1, the J gene TRBJ2-5; D is undetermined. This CDR3 contains 13 residues. The germline V gene encodes CDR1 DFQATT and CDR2 SNEGSKA (reference sequence). The V end lost 1 base, the J end lost 4 bases, and 10 bases lay between the germline ends. The CDR3 loop reads CSARGPAGETQYF. In DNA form, the CDR3 reads TGCAGTGCTAGAGGCCCAGCTGGAGAGACCCAGTACTTC.

This clonotype has only a few counts. The CDR3 nucleotides read TGCAGTGCTCAGCGGACTAGCGGGATCCAAGAGCAGTACTTC. Translated, it gives CSAQRTSGIQEQYF. The chain recombines TRBV20-1 with TRBJ2-7; 12 bases align to TRBD2. V shed 5 bases and J 7 bases; nucleotides not matched to a gene: 9. Germline assignment: CDR1 DFQATT and CDR2 SNEGSKA (reference sequence). The CDR3 totals 14 residues.